This TCR beta chain was sequenced for a study of T cells in localized non-small cell lung cancer. Regarding the study as a whole: In uninvolved adjacent lung, T cell clonality reached its highest value, exceeding tumor. Appearing in adjacent lung were a median approximately 60 of the top 100 tumor clones. Longer overall survival was seen with higher T cell density measured in blood. Because only a single region of the tumor was sequenced, heterogeneity remains possible.

The table came from immunoSEQ multiplex PCR; TCRdb's copy has only in-frame clones and leaves some out. The top ten hold 25% to 35% of the sample, which has some 10,000 clones, over 65% seen once. Worth noting for this clone: Its target is not known.

Germline assignment: CDR1 MDHEN and CDR2 SYDVKM. The ends lost 5 bases at V and 5 bases at J; junction bases unmatched: 4. This CDR3 is built from 13 residues. The sequenced sample was peripheral blood, obtained before any cancer treatment. This receptor was taken from a male donor at least 60 years old with stage I lung adenocarcinoma. The J gene is TRBJ2-5, the V gene TRBV28; TRBD2 matches 8 bases. DNA of the CDR3: TGTGCCAGCAGTCGGGGGGGGAGGGAGACCCAGTACTTC. Translated, it gives CASSRGGRETQYF.